This T cell receptor (beta chain) originates from a study of blood T cell repertoires in COVID-19. Study background: PBMCs, B-cell-depleted T cells, or T cells provided the cDNA or gDNA that made up the material.

The germline gives CDR1 LGHDT, CDR2 YNNKEL (reference sequence). The length of the CDR3 is 15 residues. With 3 bases removed from V and 0 bases from J, the gap between germline ends came to 9 bases. Repertoires were generated with immunoSEQ multiplex PCR, while TCRdb's copy carries only in-frame clones and drops some. This table has about 280,000 clones, approximately 88% appearing once. This TCR derives from a man aged 18 to 30 with active or convalescent COVID-19. The sample taken for sequencing was peripheral blood. The rearrangement uses TRBV3-1 (or the pseudogene TRBV3-2) and TRBJ1-5; the D is unclear. CDR3 sequence: CASSQGRYSNQPQHF. In DNA form, the CDR3 reads TGTGCCAGCAGCCAGGGCAGGTATAGCAATCAGCCCCAGCATTTT.